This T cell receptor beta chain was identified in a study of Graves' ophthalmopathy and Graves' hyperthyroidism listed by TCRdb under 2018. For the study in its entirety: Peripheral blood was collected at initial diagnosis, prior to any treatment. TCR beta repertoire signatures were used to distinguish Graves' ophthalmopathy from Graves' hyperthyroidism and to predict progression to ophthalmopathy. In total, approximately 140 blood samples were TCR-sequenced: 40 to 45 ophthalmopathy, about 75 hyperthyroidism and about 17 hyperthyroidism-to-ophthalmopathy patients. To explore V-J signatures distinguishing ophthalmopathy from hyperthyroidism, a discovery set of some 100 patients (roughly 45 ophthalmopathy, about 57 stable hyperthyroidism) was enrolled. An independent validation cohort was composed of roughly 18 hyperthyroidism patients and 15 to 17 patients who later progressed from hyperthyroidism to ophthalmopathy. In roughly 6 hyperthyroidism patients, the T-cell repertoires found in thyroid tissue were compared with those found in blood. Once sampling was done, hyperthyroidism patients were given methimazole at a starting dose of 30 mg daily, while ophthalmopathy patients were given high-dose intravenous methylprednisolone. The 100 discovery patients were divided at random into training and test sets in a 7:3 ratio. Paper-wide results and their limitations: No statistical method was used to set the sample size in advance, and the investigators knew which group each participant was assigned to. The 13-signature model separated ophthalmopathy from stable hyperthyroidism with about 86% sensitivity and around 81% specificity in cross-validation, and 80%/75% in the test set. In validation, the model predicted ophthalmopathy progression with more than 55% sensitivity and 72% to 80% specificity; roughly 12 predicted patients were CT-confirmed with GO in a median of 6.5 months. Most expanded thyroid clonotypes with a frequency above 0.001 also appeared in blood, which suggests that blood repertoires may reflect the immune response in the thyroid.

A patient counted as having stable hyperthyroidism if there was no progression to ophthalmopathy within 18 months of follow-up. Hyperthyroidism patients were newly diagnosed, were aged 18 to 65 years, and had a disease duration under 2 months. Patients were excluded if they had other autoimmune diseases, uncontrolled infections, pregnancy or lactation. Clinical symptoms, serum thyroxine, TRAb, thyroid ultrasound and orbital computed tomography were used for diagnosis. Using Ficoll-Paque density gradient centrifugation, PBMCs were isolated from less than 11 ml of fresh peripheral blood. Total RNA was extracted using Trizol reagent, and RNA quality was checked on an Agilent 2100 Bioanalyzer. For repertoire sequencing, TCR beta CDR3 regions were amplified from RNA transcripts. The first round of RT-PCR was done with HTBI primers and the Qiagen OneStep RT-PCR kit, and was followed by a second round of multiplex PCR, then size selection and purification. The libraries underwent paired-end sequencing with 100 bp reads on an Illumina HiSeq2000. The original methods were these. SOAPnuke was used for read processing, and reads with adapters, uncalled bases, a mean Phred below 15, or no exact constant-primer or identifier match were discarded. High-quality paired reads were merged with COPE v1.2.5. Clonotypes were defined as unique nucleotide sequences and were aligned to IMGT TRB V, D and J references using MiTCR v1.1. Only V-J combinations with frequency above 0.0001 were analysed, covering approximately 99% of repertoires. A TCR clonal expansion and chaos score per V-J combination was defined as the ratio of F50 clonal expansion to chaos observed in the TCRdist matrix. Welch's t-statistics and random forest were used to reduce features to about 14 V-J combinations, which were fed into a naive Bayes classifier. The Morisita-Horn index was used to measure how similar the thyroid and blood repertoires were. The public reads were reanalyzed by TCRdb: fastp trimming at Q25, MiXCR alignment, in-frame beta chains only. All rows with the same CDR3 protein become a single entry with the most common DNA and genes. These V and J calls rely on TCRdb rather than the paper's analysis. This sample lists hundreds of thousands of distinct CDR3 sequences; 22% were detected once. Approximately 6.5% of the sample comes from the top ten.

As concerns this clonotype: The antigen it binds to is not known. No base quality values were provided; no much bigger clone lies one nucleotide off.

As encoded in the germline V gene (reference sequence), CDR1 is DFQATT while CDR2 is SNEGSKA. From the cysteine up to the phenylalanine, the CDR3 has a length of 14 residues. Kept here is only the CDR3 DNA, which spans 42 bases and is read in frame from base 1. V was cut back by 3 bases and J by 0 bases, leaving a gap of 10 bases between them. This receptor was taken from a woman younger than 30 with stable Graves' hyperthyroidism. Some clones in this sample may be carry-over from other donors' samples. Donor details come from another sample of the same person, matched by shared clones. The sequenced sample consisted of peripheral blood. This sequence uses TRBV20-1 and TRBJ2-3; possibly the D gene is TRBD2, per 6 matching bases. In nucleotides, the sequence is TGCAGTGCTAGTTCGCGGGGAAGCACAGATACGCAGTATTTT. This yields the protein CSASSRGSTDTQYF.